Listed here are 30 T cell receptor beta chains from one sample, sequenced in a study of cytomegalovirus exposure and HLA in healthy donors. Amplification used 60 Vbeta primers and 13 Jbeta primers. TCRdb's table, derived via immunoSEQ multiplex PCR, lists solely in-frame clones and lacks some. The repertoire table contains roughly 140,000 clones. Sequenced material: PBMCs. These receptors were obtained from a man aged 35 to 55 in good health and CMV-seronegative.

The V and J genes are TRBV6-1 and TRBJ1-1; TRBD1 is a possible D gene (6 bases). CDR3 length equals 19 residues. The V gene's germline CDR1 is MNHNS and CDR2 SASEGT. Between the trimmed V and J ends, which lost 0 bases and 1 base, there was a span of 21 bases. The CDR3 DNA follows: TGTGCCAGCAGTGAAGCGCTTCAGGGTTTCTCAGGGGCGAACACTGAAGCTTTCTTT. It is translated as CASSEALQGFSGANTEAFF.

V and J are TRBV9 and TRBJ1-2, with no clear D. This CDR3 contains 13 residues. V lost 0 bases and J 8 bases, leaving 11 bases between the germline ends. In germline, CDR1 is SGDLS, CDR2 YYNGEE. The CDR3: CASSVDGEGGYTF. Written as DNA, the CDR3 is TGTGCCAGCAGCGTAGACGGGGAGGGAGGCTACACCTTC.

This chain joins TRBV5-4 and TRBJ2-4; 7 bases map to TRBD2. The CDR3 is 15 amino acids. The trim removed 2 bases at V and 1 base at J, leaving 3 bases unmatched. In germline, CDR1 is SGHNT, CDR2 YYREEE (reference sequence). Here the CDR3 DNA reads TGTGCCAGCAGCTTCTGGGGAGGGGCCAAAAACATTCAGTACTTC. Protein product: CASSFWGGAKNIQYF.

This rearrangement joins TRBV4-2 to TRBJ2-1; 11 positions match TRBD2. There are 16 residues in the CDR3. The trim removed 1 base at V and 5 bases at J, leaving 4 bases unmatched. Germline assignment: CDR1 LGHNA and CDR2 YNFKEQ. The CDR3 protein is CASSQVLAGGNNEQFF. CDR3 bases: TGTGCCAGCAGCCAAGTGTTAGCGGGGGGGAACAATGAGCAGTTCTTC.

V usage is TRBV2 and J usage is TRBJ1-1; no firm D call. CDR3 length: 14 amino acids. Germline lookup yields CDR1 SNHLY and CDR2 FYNNEI. Deletions cut 10 bases from V and 4 bases from J, with 19 bases between. The CDR3 bases are TGTGCCACAATTCAGTCTCGCGGTGGCACTGAAGCTTTCTTT. It yields the protein CATIQSRGGTEAFF.

V usage is TRBV7-9 and J usage is TRBJ1-1; possibly TRBD1 for D (5 bases). Germline values: CDR1 SEHNR, CDR2 FQNEAQ (reference sequence). Trimming removed 5 bases from V and 6 bases from J, with 10 bases in between. This CDR3 contains 12 residues. The CDR3 loop reads CASSPGLSEAFF. CDR3 DNA: TGTGCCAGCAGCCCGGGACTCTCTGAAGCTTTCTTT.

CDR3 residues: CASSLGGGVNYGYTF. CDR3 DNA: TGTGCCAGCAGCTTAGGAGGGGGGGTGAACTATGGCTACACCTTC. This rearrangement joins TRBV7-2 to TRBJ1-2; D perhaps matches TRBD1 (6 bases). The V end was cut by 1 base, the J end by 2 bases, with 11 bases between. The CDR3 length is 15 residues. Looked up from germline, CDR1 is SGHTA and CDR2 is FQGNSA.

The CDR3 loop reads CASSPPPAGGNTGELFF. In DNA, the CDR3 is TGCGCCAGCAGCCCCCCCCCAGCGGGGGGGAACACCGGGGAGCTGTTTTTT. The chain is built from TRBV4-3 and TRBJ2-2; 9 nucleotides align to TRBD2. The trim removed 4 bases at V and 1 base at J, leaving 7 bases unmatched. The CDR3 is made up of 17 amino acids. The germline gives CDR1 LGHNA, CDR2 YSLEER.

The chain joins TRBV19 to TRBJ2-1, with TRBD1 identical over 9 bases. The trim removed 0 bases at V and 4 bases at J, leaving 4 bases unmatched. The V gene's germline CDR1 is LNHDA and CDR2 SQIVND (reference sequence). The length of the CDR3 is 16 residues. Here the CDR3 reads CASSIDRTGVYNEQFF. The CDR3, as DNA: TGTGCCAGTAGTATAGACAGGACAGGGGTATACAATGAGCAGTTCTTC.

CDR3 sequence: CASSPLDSTGREGYTF. CDR3 DNA: TGTGCCAGCAGCCCTCTTGACAGTACTGGGAGGGAGGGCTACACCTTC. The chain couples TRBV5-4 to TRBJ1-2; a weak D match, TRBD1 (5 bases). Per the germline V gene, CDR1 is SGHNT and CDR2 is YYREEE (reference sequence). Trimming took off 4 bases at V and 8 bases at J, with 24 bases between the two ends. The CDR3 has 16 residues.

V gene TRBV4-1 combines with J gene TRBJ1-1, with 7 bases fitting TRBD1. The germline V gene has CDR1 MGHRA and CDR2 YSYEKL. CDR3 length equals 17 residues. J gave up 3 bases and V 1 base, and 11 bases lay outside the gene matches. CDR3 sequence: CASSQVVGTVIDTEAFF. CDR3 in DNA: TGCGCCAGCAGCCAAGTGGTGGGGACAGTTATAGACACTGAAGCTTTCTTT.

This chain uses TRBV19 with TRBJ2-3, with D maybe TRBD2 (6 bases). This CDR3 contains 16 residues. From germline, CDR1 is LNHDA and CDR2 SQIVND (reference sequence). Trimming removed 1 base from V and 5 bases from J, with 16 bases in between. DNA for the CDR3: TGTGCCAGTAGTATAGCTGGGGGAACGGGGGTAGATACGCAGTATTTT. The encoded protein is CASSIAGGTGVDTQYF.

The rearrangement links TRBV7-3 to TRBJ2-3, with 13 bases lining up with TRBD2. Germline trimming cut 1 base from V and 2 bases from J; bases unmatched to any gene: 9. This CDR3 region has 19 residues. Germline values: CDR1 SGHTA, CDR2 FQGTGA. The CDR3 spells CASSLKLAGGPFNTDTQYF. Written as DNA, the CDR3 is TGTGCCAGCAGCTTAAAACTAGCGGGGGGGCCGTTCAACACAGATACGCAGTATTTT.

The V gene is TRBV25-1, the J gene TRBJ2-1; 10 bases fit TRBD1. Germline CDR1 and CDR2: MGHDK and SYGVNS. The CDR3 extends over 16 amino acids. J lost 3 bases, V lost 4 bases, and 6 bases had no gene match. The DNA for the CDR3 is TGTGCCAGCAGTGGGAGACAGGGGGCCCTCTACAATGAGCAGTTCTTC. The encoded protein is CASSGRQGALYNEQFF.

V and J are TRBV4-1 and TRBJ2-7; no firm D call. The CDR3 loop spans 14 amino acids. Per germline, CDR1 MGHRA and CDR2 YSYEKL. V dropped 4 bases and J dropped 9 bases, with 19 bases sitting between them. The CDR3 DNA sequence: TGCGCCAGCAGCCCACCCACACATCCGTTCCTGCAGTACTTC. Its protein product is CASSPPTHPFLQYF.

The chain joins TRBV9 to TRBJ1-2; no firm D call. This CDR3 is built from 14 residues. Per the germline V gene, CDR1 is SGDLS and CDR2 is YYNGEE. Trimming took 4 bases from V and 0 from J, leaving 10 bases between them. The DNA for the CDR3 is TGTGCCAGCAGCCCCCAAGAGGCTAACTATGGCTACACCTTC. Translated, it gives CASSPQEANYGYTF.

J is TRBJ2-7 and V is TRBV14; 9 bases are a match to TRBD1. Germline V gene lookup returns CDR1 SGHDN and CDR2 FVKESK. CDR3 size: 15 residues. The trim removed 4 bases at V and 6 bases at J, leaving 10 bases unmatched. The CDR3 DNA is TGTGCCAGCAGCCCTAATACAGGGGGCTTACCCGAGCAGTACTTC. Protein sequence: CASSPNTGGLPEQYF.

The chain couples TRBV18 to TRBJ2-7; possible D gene TRBD2, 6 bases. The CDR3 contains 15 residues. CDR1 is KGHSH, CDR2 LQKENI, per germline. V lost 4 bases, J lost 5 bases, and 18 bases lay in between. DNA of the CDR3: TGTGCCAGCTCACTTCGGCGGGGAGCGGGCCACGAGCAGTACTTC. Its protein is CASSLRRGAGHEQYF.

Regarding this clone: Other DNA sequences in the same sample also yield this CDR3. The V gene is TRBV4-1, the J gene TRBJ2-7; D may be TRBD2 (5 bases). Looked up from germline, CDR1 is MGHRA and CDR2 is YSYEKL. The germline V and J ends were trimmed by 3 bases and 6 bases, with 12 bases remaining between them. The CDR3 extends over 13 amino acids. This CDR3 reads CASSHPDSREQYF. The CDR3 DNA is TGCGCCAGCAGCCATCCGGACTCGCGCGAGCAGTACTTC.

The gene calls are TRBV27 and TRBJ1-1; no reliable D call. This CDR3 contains 13 residues. Germline-derived CDR1 and CDR2 are MNHEY and SMNVEV (reference sequence). The germline V and J ends were trimmed by 2 bases and 5 bases, with 9 bases remaining between them. The CDR3 region is CASSLGRGTEAFF. Here the CDR3 DNA reads TGTGCCAGCAGTTTAGGTAGAGGGACTGAAGCTTTCTTT.

The V call is TRBV7-9, the J call TRBJ1-3, with 9 bases identical to TRBD1. This CDR3 has 16 residues. Germline V gene lookup returns CDR1 SEHNR and CDR2 FQNEAQ (reference sequence). Trimming at V came to 3 bases and at J to 0 bases, leaving 3 bases not matched to a gene. The CDR3 reads CASSLGQGSSGNTIYF. CDR3 coding DNA: TGTGCCAGCAGCTTGGGACAGGGCAGCTCTGGAAACACCATATATTTT.

The V call is TRBV5-1, the J call TRBJ1-1, with 9 bases fitting TRBD1. Trimming took 4 bases from V and 4 from J; bases not matched to a gene: 5. The CDR3 is 14 amino acids. Germline CDR1 SGHRS, CDR2 YFSETQ. In nucleotides, the CDR3 is TGCGCCAGCAGCCCGGGACAGGGTGGCACTGAAGCTTTCTTT. Translating gives CASSPGQGGTEAFF.

The rearrangement uses TRBV7-2 and TRBJ2-7; D is possibly TRBD1 (6 bases). Germline CDR1 and CDR2: SGHTA and FQGNSA. The CDR3 covers 15 residues. V was shortened by 2 bases and J by 1 base, with 12 bases between the two germline ends. The CDR3 DNA is TGTGCCAGCAGCTTAAGAGGGCAGGGGTCCTACGAGCAGTACTTC. It translates to CASSLRGQGSYEQYF. Supplemented by reference TRBV7-2 and TRBJ2-7, the full variable domain reads GAGVSQSPSNKVTEKGKDVELRCDPISGHTALYWYRQSLGQGLEFLIYFQGNSAPDKSGLPSDRFSAERTGGSVSTLTIQRTQQEDSAVYLCASSLRGQGSYEQYFGPGTRLTVT.

V usage is TRBV2 and J usage is TRBJ2-3, with 10 bases fitting TRBD2. J gave up 0 bases and V 4 bases, and 7 bases lay outside the gene matches. The length of the CDR3 is 17 residues. Germline V gene lookup returns CDR1 SNHLY and CDR2 FYNNEI. CDR3 DNA sequence: TGTGCCAGCAGTGTGGCTAGCGGGGGTTCTAGCACAGATACGCAGTATTTT. Amino acid sequence: CASSVASGGSSTDTQYF.

The V and J genes are TRBV5-6 and TRBJ2-7; possible D gene TRBD1, 5 bases. CDR1 and CDR2 (germline): SGHDT, YYEEEE. The CDR3 spans 14 residues. The V and J ends lost 4 bases and 5 bases respectively, with 16 bases between them. CDR3: CASSLLGPRHEQYF. Here the CDR3 DNA reads TGTGCCAGCAGCCTCCTGGGGCCGAGGCACGAGCAGTACTTC.

The rearrangement uses TRBV5-1 and TRBJ1-1, with 7 bases matching TRBD1. Unmatched junction bases numbered 6, after V lost 4 bases and J lost 3 bases. CDR3 length: 14 amino acids. Germline V gene lookup returns CDR1 SGHRS and CDR2 YFSETQ. This chain's CDR3 is CASSPRTGYTEAFF. For the CDR3, the DNA is TGCGCCAGCAGCCCGCGGACAGGTTACACTGAAGCTTTCTTT.

V gene TRBV5-1 combines with J gene TRBJ1-2; the D gene is possibly TRBD1 (6 bases). The germline V gene has CDR1 SGHRS and CDR2 YFSETQ. The CDR3 runs to 15 residues. Between the trimmed V and J ends, which lost 7 bases and 6 bases, there was a span of 22 bases. CDR3 sequence reads: CASGPSRGGAHGYTF. In DNA form, the CDR3 reads TGCGCCAGCGGACCCTCCCGGGGGGGGGCGCATGGCTACACCTTC. Full variable domain (missing parts from reference TRBV5-1 and TRBJ1-2): KAGVTQTPRYLIKTRGQQVTLSCSPISGHRSVSWYQQTPGQGLQFLFEYFSETQRNKGNFPGRFSGRQFSNSRSEMNVSTLELGDSALYLCASGPSRGGAHGYTFGSGTRLTVV.

The chain has TRBV5-4 and TRBJ1-2, with a weak D call TRBD1 (5 bases). Germline V CDR1 and CDR2: SGHNT, YYREEE (reference sequence). V lost 4 bases, J lost 4 bases, and 14 bases lay in between. This CDR3 region has 14 residues. CDR3 DNA: TGTGCCAGCAGCCTTGACGGGGGTTTCTATGGCTACACCTTC. Translated: CASSLDGGFYGYTF. Full variable domain (remainder filled in from reference TRBV5-4 and TRBJ1-2): ETGVTQSPTHLIKTRGQQVTLRCSSQSGHNTVSWYQQALGQGPQFIFQYYREEENGRGNFPPRFSGLQFPNYSSELNVNALELDDSALYLCASSLDGGFYGYTFGSGTRLTVV.

The genes are TRBV5-5 and TRBJ2-7; TRBD2 agrees at 8 bases. Germline loops: CDR1 SGHKS, CDR2 YYEKEE (reference sequence). The length of the CDR3 is 13 residues. J gave up 4 bases and V 1 base, and 1 base lay outside the gene matches. The DNA for the CDR3 is TGTGCCAGCAGCTTGACTAGCGGATACGAGCAGTACTTC. It specifies CASSLTSGYEQYF.

The chain joins TRBV5-4 to TRBJ2-5; 11 bases match TRBD1. Trimming at V came to 0 bases and at J to 5 bases, leaving 6 bases not matched to a gene. Germline CDR1 reads SGHNT; CDR2 reads YYREEE (reference sequence). CDR3 size: 16 residues. The CDR3 nucleotides are TGTGCCAGCAGCTTGGCCGGACAGGGGGCGAGGGAGACCCAGTACTTC. Amino acids: CASSLAGQGARETQYF. Full variable domain (rest looked up from reference TRBV5-4 and TRBJ2-5): ETGVTQSPTHLIKTRGQQVTLRCSSQSGHNTVSWYQQALGQGPQFIFQYYREEENGRGNFPPRFSGLQFPNYSSELNVNALELDDSALYLCASSLAGQGARETQYFGPGTRLLVL.